This T cell receptor beta chain was identified in a study of blood T cell repertoires in COVID-19. In the study overall: The United States, Italy and Spain provided the acute and convalescent COVID-19 samples. T cells, B-cell-depleted T cells, or PBMCs provided the cDNA or gDNA that served as material.

Original analysis: Reference gene primer amplification gave nucleated cell count estimates. Sequencing was performed with immunoSEQ multiplex PCR; in TCRdb, only in-frame clones are kept and a portion is missing. That table furnishes V, J and clone size, whereas the DNA furnished D and trimming. The table records more than 250,000 clones, roughly 84% of them present only once. With 5 bases clipped from V and 9 bases from J, the junction kept 3 bases outside the gene matches. Germline V gene sequence: CDR1 MNHEY, CDR2 SMNVEV (reference sequence). This CDR3 has 12 residues. The TCR originated in a man over 45 with active or convalescent COVID-19. The chain recombines TRBV27 with TRBJ2-7; 11 bases agree with TRBD2. Sequencing used peripheral blood. In DNA form, the CDR3 reads TGTGCCAGCAGTCCGGGACTAGCGGCGCAGTACTTC. Its translation: CASSPGLAAQYF.